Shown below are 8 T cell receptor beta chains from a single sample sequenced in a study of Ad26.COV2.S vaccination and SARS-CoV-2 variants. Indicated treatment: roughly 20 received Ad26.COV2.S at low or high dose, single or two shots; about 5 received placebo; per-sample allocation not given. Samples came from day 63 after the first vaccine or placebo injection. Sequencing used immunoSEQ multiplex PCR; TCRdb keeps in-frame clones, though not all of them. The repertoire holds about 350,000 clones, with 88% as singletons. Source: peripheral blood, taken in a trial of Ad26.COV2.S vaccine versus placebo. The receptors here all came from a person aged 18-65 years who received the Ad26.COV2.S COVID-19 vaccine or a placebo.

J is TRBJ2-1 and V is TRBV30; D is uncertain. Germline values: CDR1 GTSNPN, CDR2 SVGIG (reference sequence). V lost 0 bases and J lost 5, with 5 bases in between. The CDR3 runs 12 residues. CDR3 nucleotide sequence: TGTGCCTGGAGTGTACCGGACAATGAGCAGTTCTTC. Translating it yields CAWSVPDNEQFF.

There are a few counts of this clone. As DNA, the CDR3 is TGTGCCAGCAGCGTAGGGAAGGCAGGGGGAACCTACGAGCAGTACTTC. This encodes CASSVGKAGGTYEQYF. This chain links TRBV7-8 with TRBJ2-7; 7 positions match TRBD1. J lost 2 bases, V lost 5 bases, and 12 bases had no gene match. Germline CDR1 SGHVS, CDR2 FQNEAQ. This CDR3 contains 16 residues.

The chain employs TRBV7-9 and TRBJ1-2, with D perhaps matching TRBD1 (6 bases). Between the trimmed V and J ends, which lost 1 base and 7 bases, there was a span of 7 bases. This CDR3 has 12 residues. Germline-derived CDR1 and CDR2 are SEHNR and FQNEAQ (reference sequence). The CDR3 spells CASSLGTAGYTF. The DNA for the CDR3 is TGTGCCAGCAGCTTAGGGACAGCTGGCTACACCTTC.

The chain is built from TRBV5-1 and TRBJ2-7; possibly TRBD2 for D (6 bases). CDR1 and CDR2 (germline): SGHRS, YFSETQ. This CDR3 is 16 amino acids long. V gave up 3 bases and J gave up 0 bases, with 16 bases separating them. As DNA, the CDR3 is TGCGCCAGCAGCTCAACCATACGGGGGAGCTCCTACGAGCAGTACTTC. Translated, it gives CASSSTIRGSSYEQYF.

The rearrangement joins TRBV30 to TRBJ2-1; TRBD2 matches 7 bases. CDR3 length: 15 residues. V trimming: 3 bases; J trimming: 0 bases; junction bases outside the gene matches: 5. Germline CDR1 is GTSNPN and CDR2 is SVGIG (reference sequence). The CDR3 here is CAWSRRETSYNEQFF. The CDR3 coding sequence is TGTGCCTGGAGCAGGCGGGAGACCTCCTACAATGAGCAGTTCTTC.

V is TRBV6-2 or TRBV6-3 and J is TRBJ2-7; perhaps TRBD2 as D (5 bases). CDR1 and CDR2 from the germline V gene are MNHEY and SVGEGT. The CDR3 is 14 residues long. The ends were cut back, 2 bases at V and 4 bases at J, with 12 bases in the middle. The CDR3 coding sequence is TGTGCCAGCAGTTACACATTACGGGGTTACGAGCAGTACTTC. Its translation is CASSYTLRGYEQYF.

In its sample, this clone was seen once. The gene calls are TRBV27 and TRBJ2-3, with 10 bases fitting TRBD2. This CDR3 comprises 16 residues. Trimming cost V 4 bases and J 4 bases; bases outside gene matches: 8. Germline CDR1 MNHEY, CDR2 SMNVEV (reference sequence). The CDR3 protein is CASSYLSGRGADTQYF. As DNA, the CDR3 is TGTGCCAGCAGTTATTTAAGCGGGAGGGGTGCAGATACGCAGTATTTT.

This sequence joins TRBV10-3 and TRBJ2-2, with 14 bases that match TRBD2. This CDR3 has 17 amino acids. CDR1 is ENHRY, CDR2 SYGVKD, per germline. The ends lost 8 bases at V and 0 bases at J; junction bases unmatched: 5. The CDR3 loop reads CAIGKGLAGANTGELFF. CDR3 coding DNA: TGTGCCATCGGAAAGGGACTAGCGGGAGCGAACACCGGGGAGCTGTTTTTT.